The T cell receptor (beta chain) described here comes from a study of T cell clonality in common variable immunodeficiency. Produced via immunoSEQ multiplex PCR; TCRdb's table is partial and in-frame only. This sample includes just over 15,000 clones with no singletons; its ten biggest clones take up approximately 12%. This CDR3 is 15 amino acids long. The germline gives CDR1 SNHLY, CDR2 FYNNEI. The V gene end was trimmed by 7 bases and the J gene end by 5 bases; junction bases not matched to a gene: 9. This clone has only a few counts. What it binds is unknown. The sequence runs out 3 residues before the end of the CDR3; the remainder is reconstructed from the germline J gene. The study, taken as a whole, reports: Fewer deletions and N-nucleotide insertions were reportedly seen in common variable immunodeficiency TCR beta sequences.

The chain couples TRBV2 to TRBJ2-5; 11 bases are shared with TRBD1. What was sequenced was peripheral blood mononuclear cells. The receptor's source is a human donor with common variable immunodeficiency. The DNA read from the CDR3 is TGTGCCAGCAACCCCCGGACAGGGGGCCGGGAGACC. Translating it yields CASNPRTGGRET. In full, the CDR3 reads CASNPRTGGRETQYF.